This T cell receptor beta chain derives from a study of OX40 agonist ivuxolimab in advanced cancers. Study context: Ivuxolimab doses were 0.01, 0.1, 0.3, 1.5, 3 or 10 mg/kg every 2 weeks.

With 0 bases removed from V and 2 bases from J, the gap between germline ends came to 8 bases. The length of the CDR3 is 15 residues. Germline CDR1 MNHEY, CDR2 SVGAGI. This clone showed up just once. Some clones are missing from TCRdb's copy, which holds only in-frame ones; the method was immunoSEQ multiplex PCR. Found here are 91,000 or so clones, approximately 93% of them singletons; the top ten hold approximately 0.2%. Sequencing was performed on CD4+ or CD8+ T cells sorted from blood, taken in a trial of the OX40 agonist ivuxolimab. The chain links TRBV6-5 to TRBJ1-3; D remains unclear. The TCR was taken from an adult with an advanced solid tumor such as melanoma, head and neck, liver or kidney cancer. The CDR3 here is CASSYSGITGNTIYF. DNA of the CDR3: TGTGCCAGCAGTTACTCGGGGATTACTGGAAACACCATATATTTT.